The entry below gives a single T cell receptor (beta chain) sequence along with its context. Trimming left V 2 bases short and J 0 bases short, with 11 bases between. The CDR3 runs 15 residues. Germline CDR1 SGDLS, CDR2 YYNGEE. This record belongs to a study of T cell clones after liver transplantation. Study in general: In this trial, immunosuppression withdrawal was attempted within 2 years of liver transplant. HCV positivity affected three of eight recipients; the rest lacked autoimmune or viral indications.

Only in-frame clones appear in the TCRdb table, and some are missing; sequencing was by immunoSEQ multiplex PCR. The top ten clones hold around 13% of a sample with around 20,000 clones, over 75% of them seen once. Sorting of unstimulated PBMCs yielded separate CD3+CD4+ and CD3+CD8+ fractions. This TCR came from a human patient who received a liver transplant. The graft donor may have contributed some T cells. The specimen was CD8+ T cells from blood, collected 45 to 46 months after liver transplant. V is TRBV9 and J is TRBJ1-1; no definite D call. The CDR3 is CASSVGVGVNTEAFF. Written as DNA, the CDR3 is TGTGCCAGCAGCGTTGGGGTCGGGGTGAACACTGAAGCTTTCTTT.